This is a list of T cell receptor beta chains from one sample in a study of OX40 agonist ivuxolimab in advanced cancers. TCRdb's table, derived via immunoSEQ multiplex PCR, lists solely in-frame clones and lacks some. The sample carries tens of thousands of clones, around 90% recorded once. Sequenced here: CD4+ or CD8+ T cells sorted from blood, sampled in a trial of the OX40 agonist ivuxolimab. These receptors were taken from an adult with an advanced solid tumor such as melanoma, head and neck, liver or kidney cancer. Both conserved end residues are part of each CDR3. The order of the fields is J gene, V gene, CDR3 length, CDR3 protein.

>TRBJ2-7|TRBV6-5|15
CASSSPGQFTYEQYF
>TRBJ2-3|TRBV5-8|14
CASSSGTATDTQYF
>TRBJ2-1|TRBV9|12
CASSVGNSEQFF
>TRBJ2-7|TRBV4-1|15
CASSQESSGAREQYF
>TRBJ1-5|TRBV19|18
CASSDFPALVYSNQPQHF
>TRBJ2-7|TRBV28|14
CASSWEYGADEQYF
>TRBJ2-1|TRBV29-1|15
CSVEEYGNSYNEQFF
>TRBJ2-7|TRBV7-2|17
CASSFTPLAVPSYEQYF
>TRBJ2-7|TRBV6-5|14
CASSDGASSYEQYF
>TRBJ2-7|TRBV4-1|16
CASSQDGQGVIYEQYF
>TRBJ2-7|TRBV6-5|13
CASSYSGLREQYF
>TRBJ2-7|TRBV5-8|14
CASSLGSGSYEQYF
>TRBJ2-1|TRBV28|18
CASSSPGLAGARFNEQFF
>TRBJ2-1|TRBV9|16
CASSVDGQTAYNEQFF
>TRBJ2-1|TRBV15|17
CATSRDGSGSSYNEQFF
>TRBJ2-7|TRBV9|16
CASSVSGRAGAYEQYF
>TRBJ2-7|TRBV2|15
CASSEALTTSREQYF
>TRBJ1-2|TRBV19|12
CASTTAYYGYTF
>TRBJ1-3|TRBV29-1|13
CSVEDSGGNTIYF
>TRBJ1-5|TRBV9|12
CASSRDNQPQHF
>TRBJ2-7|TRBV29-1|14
CSVETGQGAPGQDF
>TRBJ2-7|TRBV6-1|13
CASGQTVSYEQYF
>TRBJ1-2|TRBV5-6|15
CASSFGTGGRDGYTF
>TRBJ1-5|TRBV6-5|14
CASRETGANQPQHF
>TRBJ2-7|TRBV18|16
CASSPPPLGNSYEQYF
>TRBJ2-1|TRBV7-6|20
CASSSRTGTSGEGRYNEQFF
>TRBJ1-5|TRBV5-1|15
CASSLGGYSNQPQHF
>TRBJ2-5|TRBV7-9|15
CASSLVNGGEETQYF
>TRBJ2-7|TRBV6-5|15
CASRAGLAGPYEQYF
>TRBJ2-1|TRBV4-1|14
CASSLHLSYNEQFF
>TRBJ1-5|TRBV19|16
CASSPATGRTNQPQHF
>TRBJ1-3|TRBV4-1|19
CASSRVWEKTISYGNTIYF
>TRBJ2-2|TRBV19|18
CASSIGLGLAGDPGELFF
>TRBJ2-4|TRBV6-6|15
CASSQPGQVGNIQYF
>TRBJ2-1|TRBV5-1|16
CASSLEAGQFYNEQFF
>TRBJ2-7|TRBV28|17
CASSLEGMGILPYEQYF
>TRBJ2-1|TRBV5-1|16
CASSLYLGQGYNEQFF
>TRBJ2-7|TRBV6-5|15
CASSRLAGLHYEQYF
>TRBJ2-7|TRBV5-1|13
CASSSNPSYEQYF
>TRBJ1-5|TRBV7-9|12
CASSLGSTGLFF
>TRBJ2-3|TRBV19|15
CASSILAGVTDTQYF
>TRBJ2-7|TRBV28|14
CASSFFHLGGEQYF
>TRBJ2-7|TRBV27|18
CASSSPIIRTSGAYEQYF
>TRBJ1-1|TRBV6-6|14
CASRWDRSNTEAFF
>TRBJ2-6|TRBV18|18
CASSPFGTASSGANVLTF
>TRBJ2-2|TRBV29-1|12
CSVAGGTGELFF